This record concerns one T cell receptor beta chain sequence. Its target is unknown. The CDR3 sequence is 17 residues long. Germline trimming cut 5 bases from V and 5 bases from J; bases unmatched to any gene: 12. Germline loops: CDR1 SGHVS, CDR2 FQNEAQ. Amplification of TCR beta CDR3 regions used RNA as the template. With the HTBI primer set, the TCR CDR3 went through a first round of RT-PCR. Using its own MiXCR run on the multiplex PCR reads, TCRdb lists one record per CDR3 protein. The table includes hundreds of thousands of distinct CDR3 sequences, approximately 13% detected once. This specimen comes from a study of T cells in Graves' hyperthyroidism and ophthalmopathy. Across the study: Peripheral blood was acquired at first diagnosis, ahead of any therapy whatsoever. General study results and limits: Ophthalmopathy was separated from stable hyperthyroidism by a 13 V-J model. Ophthalmopathy, as predicted by the model, came a median around 7 months after the prediction. The majority of expanded thyroid clonotypes above 0.001 also appeared in blood.

Sequencing was carried out using blood. The clonotype originates from a woman aged 18-29 years with Graves' hyperthyroidism. V and J are TRBV7-8 and TRBJ2-1; TRBD1 matches 10 bases. Written as DNA, the CDR3 is TGTGCCAGCAGCCTATTATCCGGGACAGGGGATAACAATGAGCAGTTCTTC. This encodes CASSLLSGTGDNNEQFF.